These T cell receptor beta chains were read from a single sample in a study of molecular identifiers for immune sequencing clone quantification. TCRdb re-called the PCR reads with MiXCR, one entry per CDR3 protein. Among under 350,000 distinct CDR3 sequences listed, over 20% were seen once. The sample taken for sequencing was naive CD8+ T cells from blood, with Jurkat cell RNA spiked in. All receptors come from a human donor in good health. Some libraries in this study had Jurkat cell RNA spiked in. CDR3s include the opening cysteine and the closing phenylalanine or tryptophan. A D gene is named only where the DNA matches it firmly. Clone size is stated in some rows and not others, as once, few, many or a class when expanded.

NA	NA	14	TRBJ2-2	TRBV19	TGTGCCAGTAGTCCTTTCGGGGTCACCGGGGAGCTGTTTTTT	CASSPFGVTGELFF
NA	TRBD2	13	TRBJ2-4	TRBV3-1	TGTGCCAGCTTTAGCGGGGAGGAAAACATTCAGTACTTC	CASFSGEENIQYF
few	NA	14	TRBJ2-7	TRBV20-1	TGCAGTGCTAGGCATACAGGGTCGCCCTACGAGCAGTACTTC	CSARHTGSPYEQYF
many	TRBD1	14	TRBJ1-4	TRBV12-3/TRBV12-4	TGTGCCAGCAGTCTCCGACAGGGTGATGAAAAACTGTTTTTT	CASSLRQGDEKLFF
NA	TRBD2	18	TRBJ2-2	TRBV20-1	TGCAGTGCTAGAGATTGGGATAGCGGGAGGATTAACACCGGGGAGCTGTTTTTT	CSARDWDSGRINTGELFF
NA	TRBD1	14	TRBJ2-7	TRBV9	TGTGCCAGCAGCTCAGGACAGGTCTCCTACGAGCAGTACTTC	CASSSGQVSYEQYF
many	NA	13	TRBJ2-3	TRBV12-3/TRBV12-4	TGTGCCAGCAGTTTAGCCAGAACAGATACGCAGTATTTT	CASSLARTDTQYF
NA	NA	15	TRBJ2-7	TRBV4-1	TGCGCCAGCAGCCATGGCCCGGACAGCAACTACGAGCAGTACTTC	CASSHGPDSNYEQYF
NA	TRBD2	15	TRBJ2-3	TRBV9	TGTGCCAGCAGCGGAAGCGGGAGGGCCGCAGATACGCGGTATTTT	CASSGSGRAADTRYF
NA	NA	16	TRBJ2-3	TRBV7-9	TGTGCCAGCAGCTCGACCGGGACGGAGAGCACAGATACGCAGTATTTT	CASSSTGTESTDTQYF
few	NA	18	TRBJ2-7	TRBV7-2	TGTGCCAGCAGCTTAGACTCATTAGGTCAGGGTGTAGACTACGAGCAGTACTTC	CASSLDSLGQGVDYEQYF
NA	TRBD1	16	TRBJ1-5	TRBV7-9	TGTGCCAGCAGCTTATCAGAAGGACAGGGGAATCAGCCCCAGCATTTT	CASSLSEGQGNQPQHF
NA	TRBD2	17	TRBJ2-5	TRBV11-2	TGTGCCAGCAGCTCAACTAGCGGGGGGGCCGGGAAGGCGACCCAGTACTTC	CASSSTSGGAGKATQYF
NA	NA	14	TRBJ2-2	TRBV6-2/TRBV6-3	TGTGCCAGCAGTTACTGGAAGAACACCGGGGAGCTGTTTTTT	CASSYWKNTGELFF
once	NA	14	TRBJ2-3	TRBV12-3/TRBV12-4	TGTGCCAGCGTGTCTAGCGCTGGCACAGATACGCAGTATTTT	CASVSSAGTDTQYF
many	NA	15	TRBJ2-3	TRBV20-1	TGCAGTGCTAGGGACCCGGCGGGGTACCCAGATACGCAGTATTTT	CSARDPAGYPDTQYF
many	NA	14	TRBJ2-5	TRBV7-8	TGTGCCAGTAATCTCGGGAACTACCAAGAGACCCAGTACTTC	CASNLGNYQETQYF
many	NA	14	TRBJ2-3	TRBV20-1	TGCAGTGCTAGAGATCTCAGGGGCGCAGATACGCAGTATTTT	CSARDLRGADTQYF
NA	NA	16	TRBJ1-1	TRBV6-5	TGTGCCAGCAGTTACTTGACGGGGCGCGGGGACACTGAAGCTTTCTTT	CASSYLTGRGDTEAFF
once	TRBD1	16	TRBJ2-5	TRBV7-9	TGTGCCAGCAGCTCTGCCCCCGGGACAGGGGTAGAGACCCAGTACTTC	CASSSAPGTGVETQYF
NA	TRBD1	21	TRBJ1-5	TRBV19	TGTGCCAGTAGTATGGGTGCCGGACAGGGGGCTGCTGGTCGTGGCAATCAGCCCCAGCATTTT	CASSMGAGQGAAGRGNQPQHF
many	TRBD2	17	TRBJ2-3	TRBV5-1	TGCGCCAGCAGCTGGACTAGCGGGAGGGCCCTGGTAGATACGCAGTATTTT	CASSWTSGRALVDTQYF
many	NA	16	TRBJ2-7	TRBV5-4	TGTGCCAGCAGCTTGGTCCCAGGGGTAAACTCCTACGAGCAGTACTTC	CASSLVPGVNSYEQYF
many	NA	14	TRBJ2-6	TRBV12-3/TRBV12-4	TGTGCCAGCGGTAGTACGGGGAGGGCCAACGTCCTGACTTTC	CASGSTGRANVLTF
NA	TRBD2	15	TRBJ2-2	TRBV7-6	TGTGCCAGCAGCTCCGGGACTAGTCTCTCCGGGGAGCTGTTTTTT	CASSSGTSLSGELFF
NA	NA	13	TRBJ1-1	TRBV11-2	TGTGCCAGCAGCTTAGTCGCAGGCACTGAAGCTCTCTTT	CASSLVAGTEALF
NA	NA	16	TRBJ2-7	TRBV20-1	TGCAGTGCTAAATCTTTCGGGGAACGTCTTAACTACGAGCAGTACTTC	CSAKSFGERLNYEQYF
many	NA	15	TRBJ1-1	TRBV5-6	TGTGCCAGCAGCTCCTCGACTATCATGAACACTGAAGCTTTCTTT	CASSSSTIMNTEAFF
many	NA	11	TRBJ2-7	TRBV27	TGTGCCAGCAGCCATGGGTACGAGCAGTACTTC	CASSHGYEQYF
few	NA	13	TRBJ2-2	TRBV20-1	TGCAGTGCTAGTATCGCGAACGCCGGGGAGCTGTTTTTT	CSASIANAGELFF
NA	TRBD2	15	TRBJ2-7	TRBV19	TGTGCCAGTAGTGGGATCCTAGCGGGGGGATACGAGCAGTACTTC	CASSGILAGGYEQYF
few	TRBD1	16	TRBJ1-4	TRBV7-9	TGTGCCAGCAGCCCGCCAATGGACAGGTTAAATGAAAAACTGTTTTTT	CASSPPMDRLNEKLFF
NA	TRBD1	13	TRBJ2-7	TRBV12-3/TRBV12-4	TGTGCCAGCAGCCCAATGTCAGGGGGTAAGCAGTACTTC	CASSPMSGGKQYF
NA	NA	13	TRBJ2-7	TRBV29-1	TGCAGCGTTGTCTTCGGCTCAGCCTACGAGCAGTCCTTC	CSVVFGSAYEQSF
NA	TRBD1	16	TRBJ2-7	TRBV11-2	TGTGCCAGCAGCCCCCAGGGGGGACAGGGGGCCTACGAGCAGTACTTC	CASSPQGGQGAYEQYF
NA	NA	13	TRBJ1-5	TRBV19	TGTGCCAGTAGATGGACGATCAATCAGCCCCAGCATTTT	CASRWTINQPQHF
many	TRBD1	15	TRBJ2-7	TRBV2	TGTGCCAGCAGTGAAAGCGGACAGGGCTCCTACGAGCAGTACTTC	CASSESGQGSYEQYF
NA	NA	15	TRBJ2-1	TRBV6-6	TGTGCCAGCAGTTACTTTGCGGATATTACCGGTGAGCAGTTCTTC	CASSYFADITGEQFF
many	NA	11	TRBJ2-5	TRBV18	TGTGCCAGCTCACCCCAAGAGACCCAGTACTTC	CASSPQETQYF
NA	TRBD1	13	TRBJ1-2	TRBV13	TGTGCCAGCAGCTTCCGGACAGGGATAGGCTACACCTTC	CASSFRTGIGYTF
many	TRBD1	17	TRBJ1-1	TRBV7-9	TGTGCCAGCAGTTCCACCAGTGCAGGGGGCGCGGGCACTGAAGCTTTCTTT	CASSSTSAGGAGTEAFF
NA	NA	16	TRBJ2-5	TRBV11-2	TGTACCAGCAGCTCTCGAGACGGGGGCCTTCAAGAGACCCAGTACTTC	CTSSSRDGGLQETQYF